Listed here is a single T cell receptor (beta chain). Antigen unknown. The protocol was immunoSEQ multiplex PCR, while the TCRdb copy is restricted to in-frame clones and leaves out a portion. The sample carries 180,000 or so clones, roughly 94% recorded once. The entry originates in a study of T cell responses to AZD1222 COVID-19 vaccine. The study, taken as a whole, reports: Spike-specific TCR depth and breadth grew after two AZD1222 doses. Regions left unmutated in variants are reportedly the target of nearly half of spike-specific TCRs. Repertoire sampling occurred only after the peak T cell response.

The V gene lost 5 bases and the J gene lost 5 bases, with 18 bases spanning the gap. The CDR3 contains 16 residues. Germline-derived CDR1 and CDR2 are SEHNR and FQNEAQ (reference sequence). Samples with a second dose at about 4 or about 12 weeks were pooled together. This receptor was obtained from an adult who received the AZD1222 COVID-19 vaccine. Specimen: peripheral blood, collected 28 days after the second AZD1222 dose. V and J are TRBV7-9 and TRBJ2-2; D might be TRBD1 or TRBD2, each matching 5 bases. This CDR3 is CASSPQGRGGTGELFF. The CDR3 DNA reads as TGTGCCAGCAGCCCCCAAGGTCGGGGCGGGACCGGGGAGCTGTTTTTT.